Included here is one T cell receptor beta chain sequence, with context. Its antigen is unknown. This sample is drawn from a study of cytomegalovirus exposure and HLA in healthy donors. Overall study findings and caveats: Researchers reported in a later analysis that a missense DCLRE1C variant was tied to TCR beta V- and J-gene trimming.

60 Vbeta and 13 Jbeta primers were used in PCR. Using immunoSEQ multiplex PCR, the repertoire was profiled, and TCRdb retains in-frame clones only, with some absent. The table shows fewer than 80,000 clones, with approximately 61% occurring only once. Germline assignment: CDR1 LGHNA and CDR2 YNFKEQ. The length of the CDR3 is 16 residues. V was clipped by 0 bases and J by 4 bases; unmatched bases: 5. The V and J genes are TRBV4-2 and TRBJ2-3; TRBD2 matches 9 bases. Sequencing was carried out using PBMCs. This sequence was found in a woman between 50 and 59 years old in good health and CMV-seropositive. CDR3 DNA: TGTGCCAGCAGCCAAGATCTAAGCGGGGGGCCAGATACGCAGTATTTT. Protein sequence: CASSQDLSGGPDTQYF.